This T cell receptor beta chain originates from a study of shared clonotypes between healthy human individuals. Generated by immunoSEQ multiplex PCR, the TCRdb table keeps only in-frame clones and is missing some. The sample shows 2 million to 2.5 million clones, approximately 96% of them seen only once. In germline, CDR1 is SNHLY, CDR2 FYNNEI. This CDR3 spans 12 amino acids. Trimming cost V 2 bases and J 6 bases, with 7 bases left between them. From CD4+ cells came CD45RA+ naive and CD45RA-negative memory subsets. The chain recombines TRBV2 with TRBJ1-1; D remains ambiguous. This TCR was sampled from a man aged 18-30 years in good health. The specimen sequenced was naive CD4+ T cells sorted from blood. Subset: CD45RA+ positively selected. This chain's CDR3 is CASSETASEAFF. The CDR3 coding sequence is TGTGCCAGCAGTGAAACAGCTTCTGAAGCTTTCTTT. Complete variable domain (other parts from reference TRBV2 and TRBJ1-1): EPEVTQTPSHQVTQMGQEVILRCVPISNHLYFYWYRQILGQKVEFLVSFYNNEISEKSEIFDDQFSVERPDGSNFTLKIRSTKLEDSAMYFCASSETASEAFFGQGTRLTVV.